The present T cell receptor (beta chain) was sequenced within a study of T-cell memory formation after mild COVID-19. Study-level information: Largely donor-specific TCR clusters were found. Findings of the study overall: CD8+ contracting clones occupied EMRA, while CD4+ ones occupied mainly CM and EM. The SARS-CoV-2 specificity of second-wave clones reaching peak at day 37 remained unverified.

Using its own MiXCR run on the 5' RACE reads, TCRdb lists one record per CDR3 protein. The sample consists of 150,000 or so distinct CDR3 sequences, approximately 15% of them appearing once. This clonotype appeared a few times. Its specificity is not known. Germline CDR1 and CDR2: SGHNT and YYREEE (reference sequence). V dropped 0 bases and J dropped 8; count of bases not matched to a gene: 4. The CDR3 consists of 14 residues. The source of this sequence is an adult woman who had mild COVID-19 (a few samples of this study predate the infection). Cell type and time point are not known. Sequencing was performed on PBMCs or a T cell subset sorted from them (not recorded which). This rearrangement joins TRBV5-4 to TRBJ2-4, with TRBD1 matching over 8 bases. The CDR3 DNA sequence: TGTGCCAGCAGCTTGGGACAGGGGCTGTACATTCAGTACTTC. This translates into CASSLGQGLYIQYF.